Listed below are T cell receptor beta chains from one sample, sequenced in a study of shared clonotypes between healthy human individuals. The table came from immunoSEQ multiplex PCR; TCRdb's copy has only in-frame clones and leaves some out. The data show approximately 840,000 clones, around 96% seen once. Sequenced input: naive CD8+ T cells sorted from blood. Receptors originate from a man aged 30-40 years in good health. Both conserved end residues are part of each CDR3. A D gene is named only where the DNA matches it firmly. Expanded clones get a size class; other rows say once, few or many, or leave the size out.

CDR3	DNA	J	V	D	size
CASSYSGRTGEQYF	TGTGCCAGCAGTTACTCGGGCCGAACGGGAGAGCAGTACTTC	TRBJ2-7	TRBV6-6	.	few
CASSQTQGWADTQYF	TGCGCCAGCAGCCAGACACAGGGTTGGGCAGATACGCAGTATTTT	TRBJ2-3	TRBV4-1	.	.
CASSQLARTNEQFF	TGTGCCAGCAGCCAGCTGGCCCGGACCAATGAGCAGTTCTTC	TRBJ2-1	TRBV16	.	.
CASSVGYEQYF	TGTGCCAGCAGTGTTGGCTACGAGCAGTACTTC	TRBJ2-7	TRBV25-1	.	.
CASSAPGVGQPQHF	TGTGCCAGCAGTGCCCCAGGGGTGGGTCAGCCCCAGCATTTT	TRBJ1-5	TRBV28	.	.
CASSARKGPKETQYF	TGTGCCAGCAGTGCCCGAAAGGGCCCCAAAGAGACCCAGTACTTC	TRBJ2-5	TRBV11-3	.	.
CASSAPGLSTYEQYF	TGCGCCAGCAGCGCTCCGGGACTTTCAACCTACGAGCAGTACTTC	TRBJ2-7	TRBV4-1	.	.
CASSMYRGNTEAFF	TGTGCCAGCAGTATGTACAGGGGGAACACTGAAGCTTTCTTT	TRBJ1-1	TRBV28	TRBD1	.
CASSPRGTGELFF	TGTGCCAGCAGCCCCCGGGGCACCGGGGAGCTGTTTTTT	TRBJ2-2	TRBV11-3	.	.
CASSSDGQYRTEQYF	TGTGCCAGCAGCTCAGACGGACAGTACAGGACCGAGCAGTACTTC	TRBJ2-7	TRBV5-6	.	.
CASSLRGTSGSTDTQYF	TGTGCCAGCAGCTTAAGGGGGACTAGCGGTAGCACAGATACGCAGTATTTT	TRBJ2-3	TRBV11-2	TRBD2	once
CASSFSTYEQYF	TGTGCCAGCAGTTTTTCCACCTACGAGCAGTACTTC	TRBJ2-7	TRBV28	.	.
CASSDFTGDPGLNTEAFF	TGCGCCAGCAGTGATTTTACAGGGGACCCGGGGTTGAACACTGAAGCTTTCTTT	TRBJ1-1	TRBV10-1	TRBD1	.
CASSQDLLAGVGTDTQYF	TGCGCCAGCAGCCAAGATTTGCTAGCGGGAGTTGGCACAGATACGCAGTATTTT	TRBJ2-3	TRBV4-3	TRBD2	.
CASSSRESYNEQFF	TGTGCCAGCAGCTCCAGGGAATCCTACAATGAGCAGTTCTTC	TRBJ2-1	TRBV4-2	.	.
CASSYGAANEQFF	TGTGCCAGCAGTTACGGGGCGGCCAATGAGCAGTTCTTC	TRBJ2-1	TRBV6-6	.	.
CASSLSLPPSVDEQYF	TGTGCCAGCAGTTTAAGTTTGCCCCCCTCGGTTGACGAGCAGTACTTC	TRBJ2-7	TRBV27	.	.
CASSDRANGYTF	TGTGCCAGCAGCGACAGGGCTAACGGCTACACCTTC	TRBJ1-2	TRBV9	.	few
CASSRDSYEQYF	TGCGCCAGCAGCAGGGATTCCTACGAGCAGTACTTC	TRBJ2-7	TRBV5-1	.	.
CASSFGVSYEQYF	TGTGCCAGCAGCTTCGGGGTCTCCTACGAGCAGTACTTC	TRBJ2-7	TRBV5-6	.	.
CASSPLISTDTQYF	TGTGCCAGCTCACCCCTCATAAGCACAGATACGCAGTATTTT	TRBJ2-3	TRBV18	.	once
CASSIGQGYYYEQYF	TGTGCCAGTAGTATCGGACAGGGATACTACTACGAGCAGTACTTC	TRBJ2-7	TRBV19	TRBD1	.
CASIRGGSRGEQFF	TGTGCCAGCATTAGGGGCGGGAGTAGGGGTGAGCAGTTCTTC	TRBJ2-1	TRBV9	TRBD2	.
CASSLLADSYEQYF	TGTGCCAGCAGTTTACTGGCTGACTCCTACGAGCAGTACTTC	TRBJ2-7	TRBV27	.	.
CASSLAQGQSYEQYF	TGCGCCAGCAGCTTGGCGCAGGGACAATCCTACGAGCAGTACTTC	TRBJ2-7	TRBV5-1	.	once
CASSQDRGAYNEQFF	TGTGCCAGCAGCCAAGACCGTGGCGCCTACAATGAGCAGTTCTTC	TRBJ2-1	TRBV14	.	.
CASSPSWGSSYEQYF	TGTGCCAGCAGCCCCTCTTGGGGAAGCTCCTACGAGCAGTACTTC	TRBJ2-7	TRBV27	.	.
CASSVGTSGSKEQFF	TGTGCCAGCAGCGTAGGCACTAGCGGGAGTAAGGAGCAGTTCTTC	TRBJ2-1	TRBV9	TRBD2	.
CASSGSSEQYF	TGTGCCAGCAGTGGGTCCAGCGAGCAGTACTTC	TRBJ2-7	TRBV2	.	.
CASSLGAGVGNTEAFF	TGTGCCAGCAGCTTGGGAGCGGGGGTCGGGAACACTGAAGCTTTCTTT	TRBJ1-1	TRBV5-6	.	.
CARSLARGAGELFF	TGTGCCAGAAGCTTGGCCAGGGGCGCCGGGGAGCTGTTTTTT	TRBJ2-2	TRBV5-3	.	.
CASSLASSSSYNEQFF	TGTGCCAGCAGCTTAGCGTCGAGTAGCTCCTACAATGAGCAGTTCTTC	TRBJ2-1	TRBV7-6	.	.
CAGRTGGTEAFF	TGTGCCGGAAGGACAGGGGGCACTGAAGCTTTCTTT	TRBJ1-1	TRBV7-9	TRBD1	.
CASSTDPRGEQFF	TGTGCCAGCAGTACCGACCCTAGAGGTGAGCAGTTCTTC	TRBJ2-1	TRBV27	.	.
CASSGPRGDRFDF	TGTGCCAGCAGCGGCCCCAGAGGGGACAGGTTCGATTTT	TRBJ2-3	TRBV5-6	TRBD1	.
CASSQDVASGVNEQFF	TGCGCCAGCAGCCAAGATGTGGCTAGCGGGGTAAATGAGCAGTTCTTC	TRBJ2-1	TRBV4-1	TRBD2	.
CAISELSRGVGETQYF	TGTGCCATCAGTGAACTCTCTAGGGGAGTCGGAGAGACCCAGTACTTC	TRBJ2-5	TRBV10-3	.	.
CASSQAWGQGLYEQYF	TGCGCCAGCAGCCAAGCTTGGGGACAGGGTCTCTACGAGCAGTACTTC	TRBJ2-7	TRBV4-1	TRBD1	.
CASSPYQSSYNEQFF	TGTGCCAGCAGCCCTTATCAGAGCTCCTACAATGAGCAGTTCTTC	TRBJ2-1	TRBV14	.	.
CASSASNYEQYF	TGTGCCAGCAGTGCCTCGAACTACGAGCAGTACTTC	TRBJ2-7	TRBV6-6	.	once
CASSPQVGRFSGANVLTF	TGTGCCAGCAGTCCTCAGGTCGGGAGGTTCTCTGGGGCCAACGTCCTGACTTTC	TRBJ2-6	TRBV28	TRBD2	.
CASSETTGNTGELFF	TGTGCCAGCAGCGAGACGACGGGGAACACCGGGGAGCTGTTTTTT	TRBJ2-2	TRBV7-8	.	.
CASSYRDGGNTIYF	TGTGCCAGTAGTTACCGGGACGGCGGAAACACCATATATTTT	TRBJ1-3	TRBV19	.	.
CASSLESGGRLAFF	TGTGCCAGCAGTTTAGAGTCAGGCGGTCGTCTCGCTTTCTTT	TRBJ1-1	TRBV28	.	.
CASSRDRGLSEQYF	TGTGCCAGCAGTAGAGACAGGGGCCTGAGCGAGCAGTACTTC	TRBJ2-7	TRBV28	TRBD1	.